A selection of T cell receptor beta chains follows, all from one sample in a study of memory CD4+ T cells and cytomegalovirus serostatus. Generated by immunoSEQ multiplex PCR, the TCRdb table keeps only in-frame clones and is missing some. The table includes under 100,000 clones, 65% to 85% detected once. Input material: memory CD4+ T cells from blood. The receptors derive from an adult in good health and CMV-seronegative. Both conserved end residues are part of each CDR3. Fields, in order: V gene, CDR3 length, clone size, J gene, D gene, CDR3 DNA, CDR3 protein. The D gene is left open where the match is weak. Only some rows state a clone size, as once, few, many or a class for expanded clones.

>TRBV28|18|.|TRBJ1-4|.
TGTGCCAGGAGCTGGTGCGTATCAATCGGTGGGGGTACGGAAAAACTGTTTTTT
CARSWCVSIGGGTEKLFF
>TRBV7-6|13|.|TRBJ2-1|.
TGTGCCAGCAGCTTAGCGCACGACAATGAGCAGTTCTTC
CASSLAHDNEQFF
>TRBV5-4|16|.|TRBJ2-2|.
TGTGCCAGCAGCGTATATAGCGGCTCGAACACCGGGGAGCTGTTTTTT
CASSVYSGSNTGELFF
>TRBV9|14|.|TRBJ1-3|.
TGTGCCAGCAGCCTCGGGACTTCTGGAAACACCATATATTTT
CASSLGTSGNTIYF
>TRBV27|20|.|TRBJ1-6|.
TGTGCCAGCAGCTCCCGATGGGAAATGGACGGAAGCTCCTATAATTCACCCCTCCACTTT
CASSSRWEMDGSSYNSPLHF
>TRBV18|14|.|TRBJ2-7|TRBD2
TGTGCCAGCTCACGAACTAGCGGCCTCTACGAGCAGTACTTC
CASSRTSGLYEQYF
>TRBV5-4|16|.|TRBJ2-5|.
TGTGCCAGCAGCTTGCCAGGGAGTCTTTGGGAAGAGACCCAGTACTTC
CASSLPGSLWEETQYF
>TRBV9|15|.|TRBJ1-2|.
TGTGCCAGCAGCGTAGCCCCGACAGTTAACTATGGCTACACCTTC
CASSVAPTVNYGYTF
>TRBV30|15|once|TRBJ2-6|.
TGTGCCTGGAGCCAAGGGGGATCTGGGGCCAACGTCCTGACTTTC
CAWSQGGSGANVLTF
>TRBV19|14|.|TRBJ1-5|TRBD1
TGTGCCAGTAGTATCAAACAGGGGGATCAGCCCCAGCATTTT
CASSIKQGDQPQHF
>TRBV28|17|.|TRBJ1-1|TRBD1
TGTGCCAGCAGTTTATGGGGGGACAGGGGGCATGACACTGAAGCTTTCTTT
CASSLWGDRGHDTEAFF
>TRBV14|15|.|TRBJ1-1|.
TGTGCCAGCAGCCAAGACATTCGAGTTTACACTGAAGCTTTCTTT
CASSQDIRVYTEAFF
>TRBV4-3|14|.|TRBJ1-2|.
TGCGCCAGCAGCCAAGTTACTCTGGAGCAAGGCTACACCTTC
CASSQVTLEQGYTF
>TRBV15|17|.|TRBJ2-1|TRBD2
TGTGCCACCAGCAGAGATAATACGGGGGGTAAGGCCAATGAGCAGTTCTTC
CATSRDNTGGKANEQFF
>TRBV2|14|.|TRBJ2-7|TRBD1
TGTGCCAGCAGGGGGACAGGGGGCTTCTACGAGCAGTACTTC
CASRGTGGFYEQYF
>TRBV30|13|.|TRBJ1-5|.
TGTGCCTGGAGTGAGTCGCCCAATCAGCCCCAGCATTTT
CAWSESPNQPQHF
>TRBV11-2|15|.|TRBJ1-3|TRBD1
TGTGCCAGCAGCCCCTCCCTGGACAGGGAAGGCACCATATATTTT
CASSPSLDREGTIYF
>TRBV9|14|.|TRBJ1-2|.
TGTGCCAGCAGGGCCAACAGGCAACCCTATGGCTACACCTTC
CASRANRQPYGYTF
>TRBV6-5|15|once|TRBJ2-4|.
TGTGCCAGCAGTTCGTTGGGGGCAGCCAAAAACATTCAGTACTTC
CASSSLGAAKNIQYF
>TRBV6-1|15|few|TRBJ2-7|TRBD2
TGTGCCAGCAGAGCAGTTTGGGACTACGCCTACGAGCAGTACTTC
CASRAVWDYAYEQYF
>TRBV28|15|.|TRBJ2-1|TRBD2
TGTGCCAGCAGTTTCGCGGGGGGGGCTCTAATTGAGCAGTTCTTC
CASSFAGGALIEQFF
>TRBV18|14|.|TRBJ1-2|.
TGTGCCAGCTCATCGAACGGGGGGGACTATGGCTACACCTTC
CASSSNGGDYGYTF
>TRBV5-1|14|.|TRBJ1-1|.
TGCGCCAGCAGCTTGCAAATCATGAACACTGAAGCTTTCTTT
CASSLQIMNTEAFF
>TRBV7-9|16|.|TRBJ1-2|.
TGTGCCAGCAGCTTAGAATGGCAGGGCTCGAACTATGGCTACACCTTC
CASSLEWQGSNYGYTF
>TRBV20-1|11|.|TRBJ2-7|.
TGCAGTATCCCAAGCTCCTACGAGCAGTACTTC
CSIPSSYEQYF
>TRBV7-8|15|.|TRBJ1-4|TRBD1
TGTGCCAGCAGCCCTAGGCGGGGACAGGAGAAAAAACTGTTTTTT
CASSPRRGQEKKLFF
>TRBV18|16|.|TRBJ1-2|TRBD1
TGTGCCAGCTCCCTAGGAGGGACAGTTACTAACTATGGCTACACCTTC
CASSLGGTVTNYGYTF